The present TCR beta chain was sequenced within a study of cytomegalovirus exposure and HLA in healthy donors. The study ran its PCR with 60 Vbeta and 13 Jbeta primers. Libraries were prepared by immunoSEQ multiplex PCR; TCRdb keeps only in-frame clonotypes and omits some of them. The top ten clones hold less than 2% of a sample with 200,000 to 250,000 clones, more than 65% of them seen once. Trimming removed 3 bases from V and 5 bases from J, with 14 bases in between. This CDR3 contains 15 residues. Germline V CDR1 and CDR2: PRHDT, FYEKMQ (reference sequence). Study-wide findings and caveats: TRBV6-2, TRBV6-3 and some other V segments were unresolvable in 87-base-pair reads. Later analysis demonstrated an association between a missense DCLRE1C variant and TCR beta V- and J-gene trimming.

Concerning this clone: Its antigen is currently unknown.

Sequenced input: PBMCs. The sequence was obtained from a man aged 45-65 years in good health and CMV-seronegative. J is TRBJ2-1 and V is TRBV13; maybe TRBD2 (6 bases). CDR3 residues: CASSFWRDPNNEQFF. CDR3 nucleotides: TGTGCCAGCAGCTTCTGGAGGGATCCAAACAATGAGCAGTTCTTC.